The 19 T cell receptor beta chains presented below share a single source sample, sequenced in a study of PD-L1 blockade in urothelial cancer. Indicated time point: peripheral blood 6 weeks after treatment start. This table comes from immunoSEQ multiplex PCR, and its TCRdb copy is limited to in-frame clones, with some not included. The profile covers some 110,000 clones, with 91% appearing a single time and around 3.7% taken by the ten largest. Sequenced material: PBMCs, taken around atezolizumab (anti-PD-L1) treatment. The receptors were sampled from a man between 60 and 75 years old with urothelial cancer.

The chain employs TRBV18 and TRBJ2-7, with a tentative D call TRBD2 (9 bases). Trimming stripped 4 bases from V and 4 bases from J, with 26 bases between. Germline CDR1 is KGHSH and CDR2 is LQKENI. CDR3 size: 18 residues. The CDR3: CASSQRQGIQREAYEQYF. CDR3 bases: TGTGCCAGCTCACAGCGACAGGGGATCCAGCGGGAGGCTTACGAGCAGTACTTC.

The chain carries TRBV19 and TRBJ2-3; 12 nucleotides match TRBD2. There are 17 residues in the CDR3. Germline CDR1 reads LNHDA; CDR2 reads SQIVND (reference sequence). Trimming at V came to 4 bases and at J to 8 bases, leaving 13 bases not matched to a gene. As DNA, the CDR3 is TGTGCCAGTAGTAAAGGAACTAGCGGGGGGCCCAGTGGTACGCAGTATTTT. Protein product: CASSKGTSGGPSGTQYF.

The chain joins TRBV18 to TRBJ2-1, with 14 bases lining up with TRBD2. The CDR3 is made up of 17 amino acids. J was trimmed by 0 bases and V by 3 bases; bases with no gene match: 1. Germline CDR1 is KGHSH and CDR2 is LQKENI. CDR3 nucleotide sequence: TGTGCCAGCTCACCCGGGACTAGCGGGAGCTCCTACAATGAGCAGTTCTTC. Translation gives CASSPGTSGSSYNEQFF.

The CDR3 sequence: CASSDSRDIFYEQYF. CDR3 coding DNA: TGCGCCAGCAGTGATTCACGGGACATTTTCTACGAGCAGTACTTC. The J gene is TRBJ2-7, the V gene TRBV10-1, with D tentatively TRBD1 (6 bases). Trimming took 3 bases from V and 3 from J, leaving 15 bases between them. CDR1 is WNHNN and CDR2 is SYGVQD in the germline V gene (reference sequence). This CDR3 spans 15 amino acids.

The chain combines TRBV7-2 with TRBJ2-5; 10 nucleotides agree with TRBD2. The CDR3 has 15 amino acids. CDR1 is SGHTA, CDR2 FQGNSA, per germline. The V segment lost 9 bases and the J segment 3 bases; nucleotides outside the gene matches: 10. The chain's CDR3 is CASRRVGTSEETQYF. The DNA for the CDR3 is TGTGCCAGTAGGAGGGTTGGGACTAGCGAAGAGACCCAGTACTTC.

This clone was picked up one time. This chain links TRBV5-1 with TRBJ1-1; D is unclear. Germline loops: CDR1 SGHRS, CDR2 YFSETQ. The ends were cut back, 0 bases at V and 0 bases at J, with 9 bases in the middle. The CDR3 is made up of 15 amino acids. The CDR3, as DNA: TGCGCCAGCAGCTTGGGGCAGACAATGAACACTGAAGCTTTCTTT. Residues: CASSLGQTMNTEAFF.

This chain connects TRBV7-6 to TRBJ2-7; 7 bases map to TRBD1. This CDR3 comprises 14 residues. The V gene end was trimmed by 4 bases and the J gene end by 3 bases; junction bases not matched to a gene: 6. The germline V gene encodes CDR1 SGHVS and CDR2 FNYEAQ. The CDR3 protein is CASSSPGQRYEQYF. DNA of the CDR3: TGTGCCAGCAGCTCTCCGGGACAGCGCTACGAGCAGTACTTC.

The gene calls are TRBV6-1 and TRBJ1-2; 11 bases map to TRBD1. Germline V gene lookup returns CDR1 MNHNS and CDR2 SASEGT. The CDR3 loop spans 15 amino acids. V shed 4 bases, J shed 7 bases, and the junction held 8 bases outside the gene matches. The chain's CDR3 is CASSGQGQGVFGYTF. For the CDR3, the DNA is TGTGCCAGCAGTGGGCAGGGACAGGGGGTTTTTGGCTACACCTTC.

The chain combines TRBV5-4 with TRBJ2-5; 7 bases are a match to TRBD2. V shed 2 bases and J 3 bases; nucleotides not matched to a gene: 1. CDR1 SGHNT and CDR2 YYREEE come from the germline V gene (reference sequence). The CDR3 length is 13 residues. Here the CDR3 DNA reads TGTGCCAGCAGCTTACGGGGGGAAGAGACCCAGTACTTC. Protein: CASSLRGEETQYF.

The chain couples TRBV7-9 to TRBJ1-1, with 11 bases identical to TRBD1. CDR1 is SEHNR, CDR2 FQNEAQ, per germline (reference sequence). The CDR3 covers 15 residues. Germline trimming cut 3 bases from V and 5 bases from J; bases unmatched to any gene: 5. The CDR3 coding sequence is TGTGCCAGCAGCTTGGGACAGGGGGATCCAACTGAAGCTTTCTTT. It encodes CASSLGQGDPTEAFF. The whole variable domain, filled in from reference TRBV7-9 and TRBJ1-1, reads DTGVSQNPRHKITKRGQNVTFRCDPISEHNRLYWYRQTLGQGPEFLTYFQNEAQLEKSRLLSDRFSAERPKGSFSTLEIQRTEQGDSAMYLCASSLGQGDPTEAFFGQGTRLTVV.

J is TRBJ1-1 and V is TRBV5-4, with D possibly being TRBD1 (5 bases). The CDR3 is 16 amino acids. With 3 bases removed from V and 3 bases from J, the gap between germline ends came to 18 bases. Per the germline V gene, CDR1 is SGHNT and CDR2 is YYREEE (reference sequence). The CDR3: CASSYPLGRLDTEAFF. The CDR3 DNA sequence: TGTGCCAGCAGCTACCCATTGGGGCGCTTGGACACTGAAGCTTTCTTT. Complete variable domain (other parts from reference TRBV5-4 and TRBJ1-1): ETGVTQSPTHLIKTRGQQVTLRCSSQSGHNTVSWYQQALGQGPQFIFQYYREEENGRGNFPPRFSGLQFPNYSSELNVNALELDDSALYLCASSYPLGRLDTEAFFGQGTRLTVV.

The CDR3 spells CASSLRSGSGNEQFF. The CDR3 nucleotides are TGTGCCAGCAGCTTAAGGAGCGGGAGTGGGAATGAGCAGTTCTTC. The chain is built from TRBV7-9 and TRBJ2-1; 8 bases map to TRBD2. Trimming took 2 bases from V and 7 from J; bases not matched to a gene: 7. The CDR3 has 15 amino acids. Per germline, CDR1 SEHNR and CDR2 FQNEAQ (reference sequence).

This chain uses TRBV4-2 with TRBJ1-5, with D uncertain. V dropped 0 bases and J dropped 0 bases, with 12 bases sitting between them. The CDR3 spans 17 residues. The V gene's germline CDR1 is LGHNA and CDR2 YNFKEQ. The CDR3 DNA is TGTGCCAGCAGCCAAGATGCGGAGCTGCATAGCAATCAGCCCCAGCATTTT. Protein sequence: CASSQDAELHSNQPQHF.

For the CDR3, the DNA is TGCGCCAGCAGCCAAGGGCAGTCGGGAGAGACCCAGTACTTC. Translation: CASSQGQSGETQYF. The chain links TRBV4-3 to TRBJ2-5; no clear D gene. Between the trimmed V and J ends, which lost 1 base and 4 bases, there was a span of 10 bases. CDR1 and CDR2 (germline): LGHNA, YSLEER. The CDR3 sequence is 14 residues long.

The V and J genes are TRBV15 and TRBJ2-1; D might be TRBD2 (6 bases). The CDR3 is made up of 16 amino acids. Deletions cut 3 bases from V and 10 bases from J, with 22 bases between. Germline CDR1 is LNHNV and CDR2 is YYDKDF (reference sequence). CDR3 sequence: CATSSPSGTPFGEQFF. The CDR3 nucleotides read TGTGCCACCAGCAGCCCATCCGGGACTCCCTTTGGGGAGCAGTTCTTC.

This chain links TRBV5-4 with TRBJ2-4; 7 nucleotides agree with TRBD1. The CDR3 covers 13 residues. The germline gives CDR1 SGHNT, CDR2 YYREEE (reference sequence). V shed 2 bases and J 5 bases; nucleotides not matched to a gene: 1. The CDR3 bases are TGTGCCAGCAGCTTAACAGGGGAAAACATTCAGTACTTC. This codes for CASSLTGENIQYF.

The V and J genes are TRBV18 and TRBJ2-3; D might be TRBD2 (6 bases). The CDR3 is 13 residues long. The V and J ends lost 3 bases and 6 bases respectively, with 10 bases between them. The V gene's germline CDR1 is KGHSH and CDR2 LQKENI. The CDR3 DNA sequence: TGTGCCAGCTCACCTTCCCGGGAGGATACGCAGTATTTT. Its translation is CASSPSREDTQYF.

The J gene is TRBJ2-2, the V gene TRBV2, with TRBD2 matching 8 bases. This CDR3 has 13 amino acids. V lost 7 bases to trimming and J lost 8 bases; unmatched junction nucleotides: 6. CDR1 SNHLY and CDR2 FYNNEI come from the germline V gene. DNA of the CDR3: TGTGCCAGCAAGGAAGCGGGAGCAGGGGAGCTGTTTTTT. It codes for CASKEAGAGELFF.

This chain links TRBV5-6 with TRBJ1-4; TRBD1 is a possible D gene (6 bases). This CDR3 region has 14 residues. Trimming pared 4 bases from V and 6 bases from J, leaving 13 bases between. CDR1 is SGHDT and CDR2 is YYEEEE in the germline V gene. The CDR3 spells CASSKDRQDEKLFF. As DNA, the CDR3 is TGTGCCAGCAGCAAAGACAGGCAGGATGAAAAACTGTTTTTT.